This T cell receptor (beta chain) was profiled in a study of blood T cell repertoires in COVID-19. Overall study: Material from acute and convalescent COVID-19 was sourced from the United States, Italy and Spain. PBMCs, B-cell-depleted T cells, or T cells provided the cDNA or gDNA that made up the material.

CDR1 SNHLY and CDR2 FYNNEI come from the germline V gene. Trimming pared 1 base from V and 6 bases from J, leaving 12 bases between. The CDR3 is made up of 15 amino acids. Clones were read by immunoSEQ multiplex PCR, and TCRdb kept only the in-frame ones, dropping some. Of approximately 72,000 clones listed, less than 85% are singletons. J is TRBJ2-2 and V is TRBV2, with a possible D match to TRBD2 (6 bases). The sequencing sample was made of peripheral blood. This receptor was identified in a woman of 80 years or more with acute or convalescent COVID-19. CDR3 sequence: CASSEVSGQAGELFF. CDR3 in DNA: TGTGCCAGCAGTGAAGTAAGCGGGCAGGCCGGGGAGCTGTTTTTT.